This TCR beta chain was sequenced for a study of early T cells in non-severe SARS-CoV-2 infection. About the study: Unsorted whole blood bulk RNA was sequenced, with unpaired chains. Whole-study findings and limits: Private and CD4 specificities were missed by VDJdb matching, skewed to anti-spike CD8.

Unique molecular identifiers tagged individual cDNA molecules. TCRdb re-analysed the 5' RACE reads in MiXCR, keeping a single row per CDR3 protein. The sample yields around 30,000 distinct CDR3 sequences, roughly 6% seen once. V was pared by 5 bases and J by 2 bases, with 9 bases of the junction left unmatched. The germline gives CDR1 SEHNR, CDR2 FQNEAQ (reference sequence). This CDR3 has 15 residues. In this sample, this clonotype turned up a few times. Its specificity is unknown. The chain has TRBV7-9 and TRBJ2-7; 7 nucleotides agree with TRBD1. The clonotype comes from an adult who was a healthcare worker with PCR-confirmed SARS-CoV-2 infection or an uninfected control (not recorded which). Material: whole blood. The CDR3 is CASSGRQGSTYEQYF. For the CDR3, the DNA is TGTGCCAGCAGCGGCCGACAGGGTTCTACCTACGAGCAGTACTTC.